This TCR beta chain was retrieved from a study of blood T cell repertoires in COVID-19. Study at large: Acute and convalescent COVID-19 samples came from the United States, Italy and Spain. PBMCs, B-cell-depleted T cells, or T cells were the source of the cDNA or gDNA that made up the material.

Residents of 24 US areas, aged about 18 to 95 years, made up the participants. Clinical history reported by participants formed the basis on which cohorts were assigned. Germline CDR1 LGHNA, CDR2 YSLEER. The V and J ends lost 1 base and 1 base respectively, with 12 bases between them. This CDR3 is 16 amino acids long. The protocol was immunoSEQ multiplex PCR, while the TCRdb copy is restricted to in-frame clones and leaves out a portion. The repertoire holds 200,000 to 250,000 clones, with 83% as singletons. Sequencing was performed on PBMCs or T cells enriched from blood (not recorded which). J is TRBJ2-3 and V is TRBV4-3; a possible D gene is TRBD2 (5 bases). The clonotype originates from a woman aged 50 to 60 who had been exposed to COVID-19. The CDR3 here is CASSQGNGVGTDTQYF. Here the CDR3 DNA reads TGCGCCAGCAGCCAAGGTAACGGGGTTGGCACAGATACGCAGTATTTT.